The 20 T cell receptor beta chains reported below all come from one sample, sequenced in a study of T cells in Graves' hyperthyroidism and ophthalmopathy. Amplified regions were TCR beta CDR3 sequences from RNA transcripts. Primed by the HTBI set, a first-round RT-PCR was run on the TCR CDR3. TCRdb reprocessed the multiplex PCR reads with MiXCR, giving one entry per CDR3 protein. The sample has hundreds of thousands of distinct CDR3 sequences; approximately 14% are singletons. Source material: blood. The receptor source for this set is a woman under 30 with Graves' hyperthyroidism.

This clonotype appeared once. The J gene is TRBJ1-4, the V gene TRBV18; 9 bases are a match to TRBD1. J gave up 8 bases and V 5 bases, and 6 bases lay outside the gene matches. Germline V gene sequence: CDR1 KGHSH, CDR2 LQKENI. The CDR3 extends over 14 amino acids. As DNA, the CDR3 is TGTGCCAGCTCATCCGGACAGGGGTGGGAAAAACTGTTTTTT. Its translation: CASSSGQGWEKLFF. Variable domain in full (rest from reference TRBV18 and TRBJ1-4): NAGVMQNPRHLVRRRGQEARLRCSPMKGHSHVYWYRQLPEEGLKFMVYLQKENIIDESGMPKERFSAEFPKEGPSILRIQQVVRGDSAAYFCASSSGQGWEKLFFGSGTQLSVL.

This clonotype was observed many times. CDR3 amino acids: CASSLDGVPTYGYTF. The CDR3 nucleotides read TGTGCCAGCAGCTTAGATGGGGTGCCCACCTATGGCTACACCTTC. V is TRBV7-9 and J is TRBJ1-2; no definite D call. Germline CDR1 and CDR2: SEHNR and FQNEAQ (reference sequence). V lost 1 base and J 4 bases, leaving 13 bases between the germline ends. The CDR3 spans 15 residues. Variable domain in full (rest from reference TRBV7-9 and TRBJ1-2): DTGVSQNPRHKITKRGQNVTFRCDPISEHNRLYWYRQTLGQGPEFLTYFQNEAQLEKSRLLSDRFSAERPKGSFSTLEIQRTEQGDSAMYLCASSLDGVPTYGYTFGSGTRLTVV.

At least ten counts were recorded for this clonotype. The CDR3 loop is CASSSTVGTEAFF. The CDR3 bases are TGTGCCAGCAGCTCGACAGTAGGCACTGAAGCTTTCTTT. The chain couples TRBV7-3 to TRBJ1-1; TRBD1 might be the D (5 bases). Germline V gene lookup returns CDR1 SGHTA and CDR2 FQGTGA. The CDR3 is 13 residues long. Trimming stripped 4 bases from V and 4 bases from J, with 10 bases between. The complete variable domain, with remaining parts taken from reference TRBV7-3 and TRBJ1-1, reads GAGVSQTPSNKVTEKGKYVELRCDPISGHTALYWYRQSLGQGPEFLIYFQGTGAADDSGLPNDRFFAVRPEGSVSTLKIQRTERGDSAVYLCASSSTVGTEAFFGQGTRLTVV.

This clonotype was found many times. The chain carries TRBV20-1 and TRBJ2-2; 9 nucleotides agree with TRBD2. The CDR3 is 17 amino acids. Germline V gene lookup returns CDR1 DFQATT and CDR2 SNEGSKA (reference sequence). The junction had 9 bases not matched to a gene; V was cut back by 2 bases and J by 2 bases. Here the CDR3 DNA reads TGCAGTGCTAGAATCGGCGGGAGGGCCCCCAACACCGGGGAGCTGTTTTTT. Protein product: CSARIGGRAPNTGELFF.

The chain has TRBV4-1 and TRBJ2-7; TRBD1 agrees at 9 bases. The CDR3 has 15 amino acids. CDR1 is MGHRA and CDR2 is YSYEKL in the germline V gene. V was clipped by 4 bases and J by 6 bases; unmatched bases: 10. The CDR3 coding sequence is TGCGCCAGCAGCCCCGGGACAGGGACTCGATCCGAGCAGTACTTC. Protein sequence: CASSPGTGTRSEQYF.

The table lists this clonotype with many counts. CDR3 sequence: CSVPETGSRPTEAFF. The DNA for the CDR3 is TGCAGCGTTCCAGAGACCGGGTCTCGGCCCACTGAAGCTTTCTTT. V gene TRBV29-1 combines with J gene TRBJ1-1; no clear D. The CDR3 spans 15 residues. The germline CDR1 and CDR2 sequences are SQVTM and ANQGSEA. The V gene lost 5 bases and the J gene lost 4 bases, with 20 bases spanning the gap.

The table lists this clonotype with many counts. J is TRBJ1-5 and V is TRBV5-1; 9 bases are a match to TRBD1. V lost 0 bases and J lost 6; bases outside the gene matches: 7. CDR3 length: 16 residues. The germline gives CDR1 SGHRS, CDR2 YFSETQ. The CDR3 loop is CASSLAPGQGGQPQHF. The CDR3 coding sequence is TGCGCCAGCAGCTTGGCCCCGGGACAGGGCGGTCAGCCCCAGCATTTT.

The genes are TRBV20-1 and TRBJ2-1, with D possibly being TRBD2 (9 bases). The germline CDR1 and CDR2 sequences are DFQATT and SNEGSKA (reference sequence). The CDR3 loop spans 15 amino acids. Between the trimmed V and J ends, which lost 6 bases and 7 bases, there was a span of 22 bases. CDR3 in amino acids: CSAQGANSGRNEQFF. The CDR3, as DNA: TGCAGTGCGCAGGGGGCCAATAGCGGGAGAAATGAGCAGTTCTTC.

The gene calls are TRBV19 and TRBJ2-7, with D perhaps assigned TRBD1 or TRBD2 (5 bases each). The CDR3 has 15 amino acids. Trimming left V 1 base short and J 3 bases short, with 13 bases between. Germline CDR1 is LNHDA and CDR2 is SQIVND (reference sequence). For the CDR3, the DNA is TGTGCCAGTAGTATAGGGCCTTGGGACCTCTACGAGCAGTACTTC. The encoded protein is CASSIGPWDLYEQYF. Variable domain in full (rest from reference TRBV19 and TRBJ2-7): DGGITQSPKYLFRKEGQNVTLSCEQNLNHDAMYWYRQDPGQGLRLIYYSQIVNDFQKGDIAEGYSVSREKKESFPLTVTSAQKNPTAFYLCASSIGPWDLYEQYFGPGTRLTVT.

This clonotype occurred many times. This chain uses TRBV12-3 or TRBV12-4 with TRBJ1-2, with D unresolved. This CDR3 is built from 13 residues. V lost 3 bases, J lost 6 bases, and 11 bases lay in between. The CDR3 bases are TGTGCCAGCAGTTTTTCCCAGTTGAATGGCTACACCTTC. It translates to CASSFSQLNGYTF.

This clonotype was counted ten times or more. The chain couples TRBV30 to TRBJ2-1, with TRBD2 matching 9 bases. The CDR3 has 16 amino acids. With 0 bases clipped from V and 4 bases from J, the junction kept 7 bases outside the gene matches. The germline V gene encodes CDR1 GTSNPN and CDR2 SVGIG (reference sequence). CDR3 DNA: TGTGCCTGGAGTGTACGTGGCGGGAGGGTATACAATGAGCAGTTCTTC. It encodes CAWSVRGGRVYNEQFF. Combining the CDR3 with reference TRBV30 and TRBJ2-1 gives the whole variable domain SQTIHQWPATLVQPVGSPLSLECTVEGTSNPNLYWYRQAAGRGLQLLFYSVGIGQISSEVPQNLSASRPQDRQFILSSKKLLLSDSGFYLCAWSVRGGRVYNEQFFGPGTRLTVL.

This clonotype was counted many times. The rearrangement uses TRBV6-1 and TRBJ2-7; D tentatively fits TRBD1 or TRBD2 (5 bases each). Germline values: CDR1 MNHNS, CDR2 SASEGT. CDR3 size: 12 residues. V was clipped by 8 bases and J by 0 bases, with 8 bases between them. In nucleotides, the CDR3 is TGTGCCAGCCTAGGGACCTCCTACGAGCAGTACTTC. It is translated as CASLGTSYEQYF.

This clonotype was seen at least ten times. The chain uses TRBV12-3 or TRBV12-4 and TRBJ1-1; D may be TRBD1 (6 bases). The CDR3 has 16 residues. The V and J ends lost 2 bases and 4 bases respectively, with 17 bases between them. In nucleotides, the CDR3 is TGTGCCAGCAGTTTACGTGTGACAGGTTTTGGCACTGAAGCTTTCTTT. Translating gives CASSLRVTGFGTEAFF.

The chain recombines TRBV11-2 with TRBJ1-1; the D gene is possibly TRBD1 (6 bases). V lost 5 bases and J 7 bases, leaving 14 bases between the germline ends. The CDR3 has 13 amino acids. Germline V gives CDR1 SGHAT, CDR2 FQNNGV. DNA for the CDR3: TGTGCCAGCAGCCACTCCGGGGGCGTTGAAGCTTTCTTT. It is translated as CASSHSGGVEAFF.

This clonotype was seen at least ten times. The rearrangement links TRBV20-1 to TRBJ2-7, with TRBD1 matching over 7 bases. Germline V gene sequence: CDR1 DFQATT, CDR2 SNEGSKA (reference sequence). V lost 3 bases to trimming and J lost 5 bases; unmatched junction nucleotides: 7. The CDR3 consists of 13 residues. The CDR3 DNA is TGCAGTGCTAGTGAGGGGGCCCGGGACGAGCAGTACTTC. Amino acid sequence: CSASEGARDEQYF.

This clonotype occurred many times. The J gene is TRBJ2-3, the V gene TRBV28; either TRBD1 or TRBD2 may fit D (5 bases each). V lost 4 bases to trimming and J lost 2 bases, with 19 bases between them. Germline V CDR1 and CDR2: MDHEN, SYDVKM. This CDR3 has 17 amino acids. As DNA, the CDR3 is TGTGCCAGCAGTTCGACCGGGGCGGTCGGGGCCACAGATACGCAGTATTTT. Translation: CASSSTGAVGATDTQYF. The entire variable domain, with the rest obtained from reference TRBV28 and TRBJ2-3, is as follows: DVKVTQSSRYLVKRTGEKVFLECVQDMDHENMFWYRQDPGLGLRLIYFSYDVKMKEKGDIPEGYSVSREKKERFSLILESASTNQTSMYLCASSSTGAVGATDTQYFGPGTRLTVL.

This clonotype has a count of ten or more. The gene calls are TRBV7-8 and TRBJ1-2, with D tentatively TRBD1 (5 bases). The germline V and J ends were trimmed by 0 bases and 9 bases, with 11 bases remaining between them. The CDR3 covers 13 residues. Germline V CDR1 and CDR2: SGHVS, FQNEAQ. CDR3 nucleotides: TGTGCCAGCAGCTTAGCGGCAGGGAGAAGCTACACCTTC. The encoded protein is CASSLAAGRSYTF.

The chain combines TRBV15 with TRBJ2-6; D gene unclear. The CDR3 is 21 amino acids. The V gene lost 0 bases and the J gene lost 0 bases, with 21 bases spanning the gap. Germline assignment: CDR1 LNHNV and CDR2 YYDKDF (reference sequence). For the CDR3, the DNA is TGTGCCACCAGCAGAGATCTCCATCCGCTTGGCCCCCTCTCTGGGGCCAACGTCCTGACTTTC. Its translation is CATSRDLHPLGPLSGANVLTF.

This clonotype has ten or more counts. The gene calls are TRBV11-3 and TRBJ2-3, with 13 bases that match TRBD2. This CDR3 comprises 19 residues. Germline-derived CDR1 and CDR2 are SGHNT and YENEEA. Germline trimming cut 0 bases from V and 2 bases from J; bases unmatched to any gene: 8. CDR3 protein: CASSLDPGTSGTPTDTQYF. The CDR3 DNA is TGTGCCAGCAGCTTAGACCCCGGGACTAGCGGGACCCCCACAGATACGCAGTATTTT.

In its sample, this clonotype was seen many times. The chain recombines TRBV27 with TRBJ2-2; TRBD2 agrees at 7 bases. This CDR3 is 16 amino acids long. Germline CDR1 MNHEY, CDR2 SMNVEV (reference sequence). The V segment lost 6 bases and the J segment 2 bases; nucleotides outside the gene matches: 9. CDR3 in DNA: TGTGCCAGCAGCTCCAACTGGGGGGGTAACACCGGGGAGCTGTTTTTT. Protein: CASSSNWGGNTGELFF.